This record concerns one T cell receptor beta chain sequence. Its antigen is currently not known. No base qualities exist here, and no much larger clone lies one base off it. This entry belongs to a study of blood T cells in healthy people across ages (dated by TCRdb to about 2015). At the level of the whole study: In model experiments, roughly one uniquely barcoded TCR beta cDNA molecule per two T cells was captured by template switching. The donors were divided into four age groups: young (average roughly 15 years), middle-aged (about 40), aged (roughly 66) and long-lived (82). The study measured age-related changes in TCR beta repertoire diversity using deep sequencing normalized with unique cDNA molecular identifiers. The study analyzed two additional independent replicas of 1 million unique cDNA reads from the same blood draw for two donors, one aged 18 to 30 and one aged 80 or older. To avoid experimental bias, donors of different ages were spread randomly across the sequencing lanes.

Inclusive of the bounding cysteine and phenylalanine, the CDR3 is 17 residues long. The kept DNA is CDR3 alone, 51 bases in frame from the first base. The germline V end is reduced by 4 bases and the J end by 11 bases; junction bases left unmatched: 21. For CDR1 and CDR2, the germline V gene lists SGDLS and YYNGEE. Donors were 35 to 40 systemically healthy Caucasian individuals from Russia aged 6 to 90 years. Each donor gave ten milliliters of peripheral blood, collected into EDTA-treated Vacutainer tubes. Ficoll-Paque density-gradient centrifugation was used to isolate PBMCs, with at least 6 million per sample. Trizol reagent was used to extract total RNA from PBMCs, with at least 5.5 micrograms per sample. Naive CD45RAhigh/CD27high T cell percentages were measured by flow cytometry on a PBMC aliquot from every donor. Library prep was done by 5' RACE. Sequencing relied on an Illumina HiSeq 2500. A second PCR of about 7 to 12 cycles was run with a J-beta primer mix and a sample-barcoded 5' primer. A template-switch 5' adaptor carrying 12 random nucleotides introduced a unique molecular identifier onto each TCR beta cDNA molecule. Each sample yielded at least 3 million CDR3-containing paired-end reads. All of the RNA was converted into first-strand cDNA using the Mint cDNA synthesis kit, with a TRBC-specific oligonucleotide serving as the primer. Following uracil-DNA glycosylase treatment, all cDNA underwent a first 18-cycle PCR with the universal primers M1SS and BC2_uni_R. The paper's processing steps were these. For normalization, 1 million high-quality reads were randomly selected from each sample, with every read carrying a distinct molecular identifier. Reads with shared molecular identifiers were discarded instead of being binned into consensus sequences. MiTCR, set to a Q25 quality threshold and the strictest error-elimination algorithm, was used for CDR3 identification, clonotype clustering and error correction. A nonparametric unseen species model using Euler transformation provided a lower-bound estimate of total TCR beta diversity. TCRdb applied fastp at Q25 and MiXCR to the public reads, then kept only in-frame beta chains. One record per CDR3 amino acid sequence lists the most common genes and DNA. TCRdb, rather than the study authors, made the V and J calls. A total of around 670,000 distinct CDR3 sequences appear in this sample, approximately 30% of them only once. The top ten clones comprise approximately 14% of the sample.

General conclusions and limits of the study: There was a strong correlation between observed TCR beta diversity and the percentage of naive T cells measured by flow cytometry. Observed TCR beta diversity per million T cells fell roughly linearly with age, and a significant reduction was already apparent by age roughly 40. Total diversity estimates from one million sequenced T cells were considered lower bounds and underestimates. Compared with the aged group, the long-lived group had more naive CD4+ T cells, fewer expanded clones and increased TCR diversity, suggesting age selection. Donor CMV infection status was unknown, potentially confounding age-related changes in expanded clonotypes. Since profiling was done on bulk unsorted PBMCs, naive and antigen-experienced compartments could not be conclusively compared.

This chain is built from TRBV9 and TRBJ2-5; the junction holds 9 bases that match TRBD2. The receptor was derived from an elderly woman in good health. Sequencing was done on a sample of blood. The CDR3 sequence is CASSPDKRGDVYNEQYF. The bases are TGTGCCAGCAGCCCCGACAAGCGGGGGGACGTATACAATGAGCAGTACTTC.